This TCR beta chain was found in a study of patients and donors after allogeneic stem cell transplantation. CDR1 is LGHNA and CDR2 is YNFKEQ in the germline V gene. V lost 0 bases, J lost 1 base, and 3 bases lay in between. There are 13 residues in the CDR3. TCRdb re-called the RT-PCR reads through MiXCR, storing one row per CDR3 protein. The sample holds approximately 98,000 distinct CDR3 sequences, around 35% seen once. This clonotype was obtained from a human donor who was either an allogeneic HSCT recipient or a stem cell or donor lymphocyte infusion donor (not recorded which). It is not recorded whose cells these are; they may come from a transplant donor. J is TRBJ1-1 and V is TRBV4-2; no definite D call. Material: blood, either unsorted or a sorted T cell fraction (not recorded which). The CDR3, as DNA: TGTGCCAGCAGCCAAGAGTCGAACACTGAAGCTTTCTTT. Its protein product is CASSQESNTEAFF.